The clone carrying this T cell receptor (beta chain) has a handful of counts. Its target is not known. The data derive from a study of T cell repertoires in cytomegalovirus infection. Study results and limitations: HLA-C-restricted CMV-specific TCR beta clonotypes were dominant in the ex vivo response.

TCRdb ran MiXCR on the reads and lists one entry per CDR3 protein. This sample carries around 310,000 distinct CDR3 sequences, 25% to 35% of them seen once, and the ten largest clones take around 20%. Material: cultured PBMCs, obtained from culture after CMV antigen stimulation. The TCR comes from a human donor in good health (CMV status not recorded). Some clones in this sample may be carry-over from other donors' samples.

CDR3 region: CASRTGLGDYNSPLHF. CDR3 DNA sequence: TGTGCCAGCCGTACAGGGTTAGGTGACTATAATTCACCCCTCCACTTT. This rearrangement joins TRBV6-4 to TRBJ1-6; D might be TRBD1 (6 bases). The ends were cut back, 8 bases at V and 3 bases at J, with 17 bases in the middle. From germline, CDR1 is MRHNA and CDR2 SNTAGT. CDR3 size: 16 residues.